A single sample is the source of the 9 T cell receptor beta chains below, sequenced in a study of T cells in localized non-small cell lung cancer. Produced via immunoSEQ multiplex PCR; TCRdb's table is partial and in-frame only. The sample shows approximately 81,000 clones, more than 70% of them seen only once. The sample was peripheral blood, taken before any cancer treatment. All receptors come from a woman aged 35 to 69 with stage I squamous cell lung carcinoma.

The chain employs TRBV7-9 and TRBJ1-5; D perhaps matches TRBD1 (6 bases). CDR1 and CDR2 (germline): SEHNR, FQNEAQ (reference sequence). The CDR3 totals 14 residues. V shed 5 bases and J shed 5 bases, with 13 bases lying between them. The chain's CDR3 is CASSRDRQDQPQHF. The CDR3 DNA reads as TGTGCCAGCAGCCGAGACAGGCAGGATCAGCCCCAGCATTTT.

CDR3 DNA: TGTGCCAGCGGAGGGCAGGGAAACACCATATATTTT. It yields the protein CASGGQGNTIYF. The chain employs TRBV5-6 and TRBJ1-3; D is unclear. This CDR3 comprises 12 residues. Trimming removed 7 bases at V and 4 bases at J, with 9 bases between. Germline lookup yields CDR1 SGHDT and CDR2 YYEEEE. Complete variable domain (other parts from reference TRBV5-6 and TRBJ1-3): DAGVTQSPTHLIKTRGQQVTLRCSPKSGHDTVSWYQQALGQGPQFIFQYYEEEERQRGNFPDRFSGHQFPNYSSELNVNALLLGDSALYLCASGGQGNTIYFGEGSWLTVV.

As to this clone: At one end, the junction sequence differs from germline, possibly due to a read error. The chain uses TRBV5-7 and TRBJ2-7; D ambiguous. TRBV5-7 has ORF status, its function being uncertain. The CDR3 loop spans 11 amino acids. The CDR3 DNA is TGCGCCAGCAGCCTACGACACGAGCAGTACTTC. Its protein is CASSLRHEQYF.

This chain uses TRBV30 with TRBJ1-1; D is unresolved. The CDR3 has 11 residues. Germline CDR1 and CDR2: GTSNPN and SVGIG (reference sequence). V lost 3 bases and J lost 5, with 7 bases in between. The CDR3 DNA reads as TGTGCCTGGAGGGGGTTAACTGAAGCTTTCTTT. This encodes CAWRGLTEAFF.

The rearrangement uses TRBV19 and TRBJ2-1; 9 bases line up with TRBD1. Germline V gives CDR1 LNHDA, CDR2 SQIVND (reference sequence). The length of the CDR3 is 16 residues. V dropped 4 bases and J dropped 4; count of bases not matched to a gene: 8. The CDR3 DNA reads as TGTGCCAGTAGTAGGGGACAGGGTTTAGTGTACAATGAGCAGTTCTTC. Translation: CASSRGQGLVYNEQFF. Looking up the rest from reference TRBV19 and TRBJ2-1 gives the full variable domain: DGGITQSPKYLFRKEGQNVTLSCEQNLNHDAMYWYRQDPGQGLRLIYYSQIVNDFQKGDIAEGYSVSREKKESFPLTVTSAQKNPTAFYLCASSRGQGLVYNEQFFGPGTRLTVL.

V and J are TRBV7-2 and TRBJ2-1; D is perhaps TRBD1 (5 bases). The CDR3 sequence is 15 residues long. Trimming stripped 1 base from V and 2 bases from J, with 9 bases between. CDR1 and CDR2 (germline): SGHTA, FQGNSA. For the CDR3, the DNA is TGTGCCAGCAGCTTAGAGGGGTCTGCCTACAATGAGCAGTTCTTC. Its translation is CASSLEGSAYNEQFF.

This clone has just one count. This chain joins TRBV19 and TRBJ1-6; D gene unclear. CDR3 size: 14 residues. V lost 6 bases, J lost 7 bases, and 13 bases lay in between. Germline CDR1 and CDR2: LNHDA and SQIVND (reference sequence). The CDR3 nucleotides read TGTGCCAGTAGAATGGGCAGAAGCAATTCACCCCTCCACTTT. It is translated as CASRMGRSNSPLHF.

CDR3 residues: CASSEGQAGTDTQYF. Written as DNA, the CDR3 is TGTGCCAGCAGTGAGGGACAGGCGGGCACAGATACGCAGTATTTT. The J gene is TRBJ2-3, the V gene TRBV2; TRBD1 matches at 8 bases. V was pared by 3 bases and J by 1 base, with 3 bases of the junction left unmatched. CDR1 SNHLY and CDR2 FYNNEI come from the germline V gene. The CDR3 loop spans 15 amino acids.

On this clone: The junction does not match germline at one end; this may be a read error. The chain carries TRBV7-7 and TRBJ2-3; no clear D gene. This CDR3 spans 15 amino acids. Germline V lookup: CDR1 SSHAT, CDR2 FNYEAQ (reference sequence). CDR3 amino acids: CASSLVGMVSDTQYF. For the CDR3, the DNA is TGTGCTAGCAGCTTAGTTGGGATGGTTTCAGATACGCAGTATTTT.